This T cell receptor (beta chain) comes out of a study of shared clonotypes between healthy human individuals (dated by TCRdb to 2019 to 2021). A note on the overall study: Two women and a few men aged 18 to 49 years were included in the cohort. For each donor, CD4 naive and CD4 memory were each run on three plates, CD8 naive on two plates, and CD8 memory on one plate. The study deeply sequenced blood TCR repertoires of five healthy adults to estimate repertoire size and the extent of clonotype sharing between individuals. To increase sequencing depth and limit assay-specific biases, TCR repertoire library preparation and sequencing were carried out by different laboratories using diverse techniques. Per donor, leukapheresis produced somewhere between about 0.9 and 9.5 billion PBMCs. The paper as a whole reports these results and caveats: Naive subsets generally had larger estimated clonotype richness than memory subsets did. Compared with non-shared clonotypes, clonotypes shared by all four sorted-subset donors had higher generation probabilities. Incomplete sequencing was indicated by rarefaction of sorted-subset datasets, despite the large sequencing depth. Sharing across a few donors was observed for roughly 5% of naive CD4, under 4% of naive CD8, 2% to 2.5% of memory CD4, and around 0.4% of memory CD8 clonotypes. Sampling was limited to blood, and TCR repertoires in tissue likely differ from TCR repertoires in blood. Pairwise subsampling indicated that sequencing depth was expected to affect the degree of clonotype sharing among donors. Because the study included a small number of donors, the genetic and exposure-history diversity represented was limited.

Using the deep immunoSEQ assay, TCR CDR3 regions were amplified from genomic DNA by multiplex PCR. Extracted genomic DNA from each cell subset was spread evenly across all wells of several immunoSEQ 96-well plates, with each plate serving as a replicate. For sorted subsets, each replicate PCR was loaded with roughly 0.2 ug genomic DNA, equivalent to 30,000 or so T cell genomes. Purified libraries were measured with a Qubit 3.0 fluorometer, size-checked on a Bioanalyzer 2100, and measured again with the KAPA Library Quantification kit. A separate single-read 150-cycle Illumina NextSeq 550 flow cell was used to sequence each immunoSEQ 96-well plate. Regarding the original processing steps: Because the immunoSEQ output included only junctional sequences and no quality scores, the filtering could not be the same as the filtering used for full-length reads. Sequences were annotated with PyIR, a Python wrapper for IgBLAST v1.9, and V/J genes and CDR3 were assigned using IMGT germline references. Any read was removed if the V/J assignment was weak (E-value above 1e-6), the CDR3 was missing, or the read contained stop codons, out-of-frame junctions, or ambiguous translated residues. A V3J clonotype was defined by an identical inferred V gene, J gene, and CDR3 amino acid sequence. Percentage overlap between repertoires was calculated by dividing the number of shared unique clonotypes by the size of the smaller repertoire. Three approaches were used to assess repertoire richness: RTK rarefaction, the Chao1 estimator, and Recon v2.1 estimates of unobserved clonotypes. OLGA was used to compute generation probabilities for all TCRbeta clonotypes that the gDNA method yielded from a handful of donors. The immuneACCESS repertoire file appears here via TCRdb, limited to in-frame rearrangements. These files lack a portion of the clones; in checked studies, under half of the deficit traces to unresolved V genes, and the cause of the others is not known. V and J calls and clone size are copied from that table; D and trimming were computed from the DNA. The sample has about 750,000 clones on record, around 92% of them singletons. The ten largest clones capture about 24% of the sample.

The cysteine opens and the phenylalanine closes a CDR3 of 12 amino acids. Kept here is only the CDR3 DNA, which spans 36 bases and is read in frame from base 1. V and J lose 4 bases and 4 bases, and a span of 5 bases separates them. Based on the germline V gene, the CDR1 and CDR2 sequences are SGHRS and YFSETQ. Notes on this clone: No antigen is known for it. No much larger clone is present one base from it, and per-base qualities are unavailable.

CD8 naive samples were CD45RO-negative cells positively selected for CCR7, giving a CD45RA+CCR7+ population that excluded TemRA cells. The donors were healthy, HIV-negative adults with no recently reported acute infections or vaccinations. Every donor was a Caucasian adult living in Nashville, Tennessee, USA. Blood was collected by leukapheresis, and PBMCs were isolated by Ficoll-Histopaque density gradient centrifugation and then cryopreserved in liquid nitrogen vapor phase. Analytical flow cytometry was used to check the purity and quantity of each magnetically sorted T cell population. Genomic DNA was isolated from each sorted fraction and quantified by UV absorbance on a Nanodrop 2000c.

The V and J genes are TRBV5-1 and TRBJ2-2; the D gene identity is not certain. The receptor comes from a man aged 25 to 40 in good health. The sample was naive CD8+ T cells sorted from blood. In light of the paper, this sample's cell subset or site label describes: CD45RA+CCR7+. The CDR3 amino acid sequence is: CASSTPTGELFF. The sequenced DNA is TGCGCCAGCAGCACTCCCACCGGGGAGCTGTTTTTT. The CDR3, completed at both ends by the reference TRBV5-1 and TRBJ2-2 genes, gives the full variable domain KAGVTQTPRYLIKTRGQQVTLSCSPISGHRSVSWYQQTPGQGLQFLFEYFSETQRNKGNFPGRFSGRQFSNSRSEMNVSTLELGDSALYLCASSTPTGELFFGEGSRLTVL.